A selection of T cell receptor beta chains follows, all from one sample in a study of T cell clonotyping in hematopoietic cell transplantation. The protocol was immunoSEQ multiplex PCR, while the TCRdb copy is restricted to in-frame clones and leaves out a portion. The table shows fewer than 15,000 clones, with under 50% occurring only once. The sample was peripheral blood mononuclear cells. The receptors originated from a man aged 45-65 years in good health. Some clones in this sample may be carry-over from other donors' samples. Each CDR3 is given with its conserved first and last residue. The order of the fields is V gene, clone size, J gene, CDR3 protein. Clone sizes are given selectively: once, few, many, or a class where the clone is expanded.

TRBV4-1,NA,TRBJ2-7,CASSHPTSGSYEQYF
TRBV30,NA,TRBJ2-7,CAWATGGYEQYF
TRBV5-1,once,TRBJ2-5,CASSLEQRGTQYF
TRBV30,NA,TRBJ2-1,CAWSGGRFNEQFF
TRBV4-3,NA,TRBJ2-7,CASSQEQGLREEQYF
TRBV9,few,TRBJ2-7,CASSVGTGAYEQYF
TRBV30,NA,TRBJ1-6,CARSSGESSPLHF
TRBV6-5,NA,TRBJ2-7,CASRTPSGDYEQYF
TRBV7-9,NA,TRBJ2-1,CASSPQTPAGSSYNEQFF
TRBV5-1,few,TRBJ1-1,CASSLYVEREAFF
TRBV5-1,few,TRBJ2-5,CASSFAPEETQYF
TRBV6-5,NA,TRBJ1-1,CASRSAKGAFF
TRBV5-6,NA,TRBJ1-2,CASSFLGALYGYTF
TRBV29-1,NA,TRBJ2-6,CSVSLQVSSGANVLTF
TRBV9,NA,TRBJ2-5,CASSVGVKRGAQETQYF
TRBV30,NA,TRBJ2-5,CAWAPPRRAKETQYF
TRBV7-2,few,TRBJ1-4,CASSGTGWEKLFF
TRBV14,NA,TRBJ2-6,CASSPPLFWTARSGANVLTF
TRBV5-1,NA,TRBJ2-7,CASSLAPQSYEQYF
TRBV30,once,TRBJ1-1,CAWSPLDRGRGNTEAFF
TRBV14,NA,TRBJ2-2,CASSLHQGATGELFF
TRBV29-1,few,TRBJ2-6,CSVESGVGANVLTF